This T cell receptor (beta chain) was sequenced for a study of post-analysis software for immune sequencing data. Study outcomes and limitations: Compared with controls, patients showed significantly lower normalized Chao1 diversity. Roughly 5 TRBV segments occurring more often in patients than controls included TRBV5-6, TRBV5-1 and TRBV20-1.

Unique molecular identifiers were carried by the TCR beta cDNA libraries. In TCRdb, the PCR reads were re-called with MiXCR into one record per CDR3 protein. This sample has roughly 650,000 distinct CDR3 sequences, with roughly three fifths found just once. Comments on this clonotype: Its antigen is as yet unknown.

This CDR3 has 13 amino acids. The V gene's germline CDR1 is MNHNS and CDR2 SASEGT. V was shortened by 4 bases and J by 0 bases, with 6 bases between the two germline ends. This chain connects TRBV6-1 to TRBJ1-1; D gene uncertain. The sequence came from a girl aged 2-15 years with multiple sclerosis. The sample taken for sequencing was blood. For the CDR3, the DNA is TGTGCCAGCAGTGGGCGGATGAACACTGAAGCTTTCTTT. Protein product: CASSGRMNTEAFF.